What follows are 5 T cell receptor beta chains derived from one specimen sequenced in a study of blood T cell repertoires in COVID-19. Libraries were prepared by immunoSEQ multiplex PCR; TCRdb keeps only in-frame clonotypes and omits some of them. The table shows about 130,000 clones, with 85% to 90% occurring only once. Sequences were obtained from peripheral blood. The receptors stem from a woman aged 80 or over with acute or convalescent COVID-19.

The chain has TRBV6-2 or TRBV6-3 and TRBJ1-1; D is unclear. Germline V gives CDR1 MNHEY, CDR2 SVGEGT. Trimming removed 2 bases from V and 3 bases from J, with 13 bases in between. CDR3 length equals 15 residues. CDR3 sequence: CASSYNRHQDTEAFF. The CDR3 DNA sequence: TGTGCCAGCAGTTACAATCGGCATCAGGACACTGAAGCTTTCTTT.

V is TRBV28 and J is TRBJ1-5; a weak D match, TRBD1 (6 bases). This CDR3 has 15 amino acids. Germline-derived CDR1 and CDR2 are MDHEN and SYDVKM. V lost 4 bases and J lost 3, with 13 bases in between. Written as DNA, the CDR3 is TGTGCCAGCAGTTCTACGGACAGCTACAATCAGCCCCAGCATTTT. Residues: CASSSTDSYNQPQHF.

V gene TRBV4-2 combines with J gene TRBJ1-2; D not resolved. This CDR3 is built from 12 residues. V was pared by 2 bases and J by 7 bases, with 8 bases between. The germline CDR1 and CDR2 sequences are LGHNA and YNFKEQ. CDR3 amino acids: CASSQSPSGYTF. The CDR3 DNA reads as TGTGCCAGCAGCCAATCCCCGAGTGGCTACACCTTC.

The chain joins TRBV7-9 to TRBJ1-4, with 7 bases identical to TRBD1. Germline V gene data show CDR1 as SEHNR and CDR2 as FQNEAQ (reference sequence). Germline trimming cut 2 bases from V and 3 bases from J; bases unmatched to any gene: 3. This CDR3 is 15 amino acids long. The CDR3: CASSLLGQPNEKLFF. CDR3 bases: TGTGCCAGCAGCTTACTGGGACAGCCTAATGAAAAACTGTTTTTT.

J is TRBJ1-2 and V is TRBV5-1; TRBD1 aligns across 7 bases. This CDR3 is 15 amino acids long. Germline V gene data show CDR1 as SGHRS and CDR2 as YFSETQ. V was pared by 3 bases and J by 1 base, with 6 bases of the junction left unmatched. In nucleotides, the CDR3 is TGCGCCAGCAGCTCAACAGGGGACCTTAACTATGGCTACACCTTC. Protein: CASSSTGDLNYGYTF.